The present T cell receptor beta chain was sequenced within a study of blood T cells in healthy people across ages. The length of the CDR3 is 16 residues. Deletions cut 6 bases from V and 8 bases from J, with 20 bases between. A second roughly 6 to 11 cycle PCR used barcoded and J-beta primers. TCRdb recomputed calls from the 5' RACE reads with MiXCR, one row per CDR3 protein. The table includes approximately 1,000,000 distinct CDR3 sequences, 45% detected once. This sequence was found in a woman aged 60-70 years in good health. V and J are TRBV12-3 or TRBV12-4 and TRBJ1-6; possible D gene TRBD1, 5 bases. The sample consisted of blood. The CDR3 DNA reads TGTGCCAGCAGACCTAACAGGTTGGGGCTGGATTCACCCCTCCACTTT. This translates into CASRPNRLGLDSPLHF.